One and the same sample provided the 15 T cell receptor beta chains below, sequenced in a study of blood T cell repertoires in COVID-19 (dated by TCRdb to 2018 to 2021). Preparation of the library involved the immunoSEQ multiplex PCR assay. The table was pulled from immuneACCESS by TCRdb, which kept in-frame rearrangements only. Such tables lose some clones; where checked, under half of the loss comes from unresolved V genes, and the rest has no known cause. Across this sample there are roughly 500,000 clones, with 89% seen only once. 0.8% to 0.9% of the sample is taken by the ten largest. Sequencing was performed on peripheral blood. These receptors were obtained from a man aged 18-30 years with COVID-19, enrolled during active disease.

The gene calls are TRBV3-1 (or the pseudogene TRBV3-2) and TRBJ1-5; tentatively, D is TRBD1 (6 bases). CDR1 and CDR2 from the germline V gene are LGHDT and YNNKEL (reference sequence). V was trimmed by 2 bases and J by 0 bases, leaving 8 bases between them. The CDR3 loop spans 15 amino acids. DNA for the CDR3: TGTGCCAGCAGCCAAAGGGGGTATAGCAATCAGCCCCAGCATTTT. This codes for CASSQRGYSNQPQHF.

This clone came up a few times. V and J are TRBV4-2 and TRBJ2-7; 7 bases fit TRBD1. This CDR3 region has 15 residues. The germline gives CDR1 LGHNA, CDR2 YNFKEQ. V shed 1 base, J shed 7 bases, and the junction held 10 bases outside the gene matches. The CDR3 DNA sequence: TGTGCCAGCAGCCAAGTCTGGGACAGTCTGCCAGAGCAGTACTTC. It encodes CASSQVWDSLPEQYF.

This rearrangement joins TRBV7-6 to TRBJ2-1; 16 positions match TRBD2. Germline lookup yields CDR1 SGHVS and CDR2 FNYEAQ. The CDR3 contains 18 residues. V dropped 5 bases and J dropped 0; count of bases not matched to a gene: 4. The CDR3 nucleotides are TGTGCCAGCAGCCCGGGACTAGCGGGAGGGCCCTCCTACAATGAGCAGTTCTTC. Protein: CASSPGLAGGPSYNEQFF. The complete variable domain, with remaining parts taken from reference TRBV7-6 and TRBJ2-1, reads GAGVSQSPRYKVTKRGQDVALRCDPISGHVSLYWYRQALGQGPEFLTYFNYEAQQDKSGLPNDRFSAERPEGSISTLTIQRTEQRDSAMYRCASSPGLAGGPSYNEQFFGPGTRLTVL.

This sequence joins TRBV6-5 and TRBJ1-1, with TRBD1 matching 10 bases. Germline assignment: CDR1 MNHEY and CDR2 SVGAGI. The length of the CDR3 is 15 residues. V was pared by 6 bases and J by 6 bases, with 10 bases of the junction left unmatched. The CDR3 nucleotides read TGTGCCAGCAGGTCTCCGGGACAGGGGATCCCTGAAGCTTTCTTT. Translating gives CASRSPGQGIPEAFF.

The chain carries TRBV19 and TRBJ2-5, with 7 bases fitting TRBD2. The germline gives CDR1 LNHDA, CDR2 SQIVND (reference sequence). The CDR3 runs 14 residues. Trimming cost V 5 bases and J 5 bases; bases outside gene matches: 8. The CDR3 bases are TGTGCCAGTAGTTGGACCCCCGGGGGGGAGACCCAGTACTTC. Its translation is CASSWTPGGETQYF.

The chain carries TRBV7-9 and TRBJ2-2; 9 bases agree with TRBD2. This CDR3 has 17 residues. Trimming at V came to 4 bases and at J to 2 bases, leaving 8 bases not matched to a gene. CDR1 and CDR2 from the germline V gene are SEHNR and FQNEAQ (reference sequence). CDR3 DNA: TGTGCCAGCAGCTCCGGGGTAGCGGGAGTTAACACCGGGGAGCTGTTTTTT. Residues: CASSSGVAGVNTGELFF.

This clone came up once. V is TRBV6-5 and J is TRBJ2-7; 10 bases align to TRBD2. Germline CDR1 reads MNHEY; CDR2 reads SVGAGI. CDR3 length: 15 amino acids. The trim removed 6 bases at V and 6 bases at J, leaving 11 bases unmatched. In DNA form, the CDR3 reads TGTGCCAGCAGCTTTAGGAGCGGGAGGGCCGCCGAGCAGTACTTC. Amino acids: CASSFRSGRAAEQYF.

This chain uses TRBV11-3 with TRBJ2-1; D possibly corresponds to TRBD2 (7 bases). The CDR3 length is 13 residues. CDR1 is SGHNT and CDR2 is YENEEA in the germline V gene. The V end was cut by 5 bases, the J end by 10 bases, with 15 bases between. The CDR3 loop is CASSRGGRGEQFF. In nucleotides, the CDR3 is TGTGCCAGCAGCAGGGGGGGGAGAGGCGAGCAGTTCTTC. The whole variable domain, filled in from reference TRBV11-3 and TRBJ2-1, reads EAGVVQSPRYKIIEKKQPVAFWCNPISGHNTLYWYLQNLGQGPELLIRYENEEAVDDSQLPKDRFSAERLKGVDSTLKIQPAELGDSAVYLCASSRGGRGEQFFGPGTRLTVL.

The chain has TRBV19 and TRBJ2-5; 14 bases align to TRBD2. The CDR3 is 16 residues long. Losses at the gene ends were 3 bases for V and 2 bases for J; bases not matched to a gene: 2. Germline V gives CDR1 LNHDA, CDR2 SQIVND (reference sequence). The CDR3 here is CASSIWTSGGQETQYF. The CDR3 region has the DNA TGTGCCAGTAGTATTTGGACTAGCGGGGGGCAAGAGACCCAGTACTTC.

This chain uses TRBV20-1 with TRBJ2-7; a weak D match, TRBD2 (6 bases). The germline CDR1 and CDR2 sequences are DFQATT and SNEGSKA (reference sequence). The CDR3 totals 15 residues. V lost 3 bases and J lost 5, with 20 bases in between. The CDR3 DNA reads as TGCAGTGCTAGTGGGCCTGGGACGGAGGGCCACGAGCAGTACTTC. Translating gives CSASGPGTEGHEQYF.

The CDR3, as DNA: TGTGCCACCAGCAGGACGGGGGGGCCTCAAGAGACCCAGTACTTC. Encoded protein: CATSRTGGPQETQYF. The chain combines TRBV15 with TRBJ2-5, with 8 bases matching TRBD2. The CDR3 sequence is 15 residues long. The germline V gene encodes CDR1 LNHNV and CDR2 YYDKDF (reference sequence). The V and J ends lost 3 bases and 2 bases, in that order; junction bases with no gene match: 5.

The J gene is TRBJ2-5, the V gene TRBV6-5, with D tentatively TRBD2 (6 bases). In germline, CDR1 is MNHEY, CDR2 SVGAGI. The CDR3 contains 14 residues. Trimming shortened V by 6 bases and J by 13 bases, and 24 bases separated the two germline ends. For the CDR3, the DNA is TGTGCCAGCAGCGGGGACTGGCACGGCCACCTTGGGTACTTC. Amino acids: CASSGDWHGHLGYF.

In this sample, this clone turned up once. This chain uses TRBV19 with TRBJ2-5; D is possibly TRBD2 (6 bases). The CDR3 covers 13 residues. Germline lookup yields CDR1 LNHDA and CDR2 SQIVND (reference sequence). The V gene lost 8 bases and the J gene lost 3 bases, with 13 bases spanning the gap. CDR3 DNA: TGTGCCAGTCTGGGGGGACTGGAAGAGACCCAGTACTTC. This sequence encodes CASLGGLEETQYF.

On this clone: Other DNA sequences in the same sample also yield this CDR3. The rearrangement joins TRBV5-8 to TRBJ1-2; 7 positions agree with TRBD1. Germline CDR1 and CDR2: SGHTS and YDEGEE. V gave up 0 bases and J gave up 3 bases; unmatched junction bases: 2. CDR3 length equals 14 residues. CDR3 sequence: CASSLEGADYGYTF. The CDR3 DNA sequence: TGTGCCAGCAGCTTGGAGGGGGCCGACTATGGCTACACCTTC.

The chain joins TRBV13 to TRBJ2-7, with TRBD1 matching over 8 bases. CDR3 length equals 16 residues. Germline V gene lookup returns CDR1 PRHDT and CDR2 FYEKMQ (reference sequence). The V and J ends lost 3 bases and 4 bases, in that order; junction bases with no gene match: 11. CDR3 loop: CASSFWQGARGYEQYF. For the CDR3, the DNA is TGTGCCAGCAGCTTTTGGCAGGGGGCAAGAGGGTACGAGCAGTACTTC. The full variable domain, with the rest looked up from reference TRBV13 and TRBJ2-7, is AAGVIQSPRHLIKEKRETATLKCYPIPRHDTVYWYQQGPGQDPQFLISFYEKMQSDKGSIPDRFSAQQFSDYHSELNMSSLELGDSALYFCASSFWQGARGYEQYFGPGTRLTVT.